One sample yielded the 28 T cell receptor beta chains listed below, sequenced in a study of T cell repertoires in cytomegalovirus infection. Their antigens remain unidentified. TCRdb passed the reads through MiXCR, listing each CDR3 protein once. The repertoire holds around 430,000 distinct CDR3 sequences, with roughly 42% as singletons. The specimen comprised cultured PBMCs, sampled from culture after CMV antigen stimulation. Receptor source: a human donor in good health (CMV status not recorded). Some clones in this sample may be carry-over from other donors' samples.

The V gene is TRBV7-8, the J gene TRBJ2-7; no definite D call. Trimming removed 5 bases at V and 4 bases at J, with 12 bases between. Germline CDR1 is SGHVS and CDR2 is FQNEAQ. The CDR3 totals 13 residues. CDR3 loop: CASSRTPNYEQYF. The CDR3 region has the DNA TGTGCCAGCAGCCGGACGCCGAATTACGAGCAGTACTTC.

This clonotype occurred many times. The chain is built from TRBV7-2 and TRBJ2-3, with 11 bases fitting TRBD2. Per the germline V gene, CDR1 is SGHTA and CDR2 is FQGNSA. Trimming at V came to 1 base and at J to 0 bases, leaving 0 bases not matched to a gene. The CDR3 is made up of 16 amino acids. CDR3 DNA sequence: TGTGCCAGCAGCTTAGGGACTAGCGGGAGCACAGATACGCAGTATTTT. Amino acids: CASSLGTSGSTDTQYF.

This clonotype was counted between two and nine times. Compared with germline, one end of the junction differs, possibly owing to a read error. This chain links TRBV28 with TRBJ1-3; D is undetermined. Germline V gives CDR1 MDHEN, CDR2 SYDVKM. CDR3 length: 13 residues. CDR3 amino acids: CASSLASANTIYF. CDR3 bases: TGCGCCAGCAGTTTAGCCAGTGCAAACACCATATATTTT. The full variable domain, in which reference TRBV28 and TRBJ1-3 provide the parts outside the CDR3, is DVKVTQSSRYLVKRTGEKVFLECVQDMDHENMFWYRQDPGLGLRLIYFSYDVKMKEKGDIPEGYSVSREKKERFSLILESASTNQTSMYLCASSLASANTIYFGEGSWLTVV.

The table lists this clonotype with a few counts. The V and J genes are TRBV4-1 and TRBJ1-6, with 8 bases lining up with TRBD1. The CDR3 covers 17 residues. Germline V gives CDR1 MGHRA, CDR2 YSYEKL. V dropped 4 bases and J dropped 7; count of bases not matched to a gene: 12. The CDR3 sequence: CASSRKLSTGGNSPLHF. The CDR3 coding sequence is TGCGCCAGCAGCCGGAAGCTTAGTACAGGGGGAAATTCACCCCTCCACTTT.

This clonotype was seen a handful of times. The V and J genes are TRBV18 and TRBJ2-3; 9 nucleotides match TRBD1. Germline V CDR1 and CDR2: KGHSH, LQKENI. This CDR3 comprises 17 residues. After removal of 5 bases from V and 0 bases from J, the junction contained 9 bases not matched to a gene. The CDR3 DNA sequence: TGTGCCAGCTCATCGACCGGGACAGGGACTAGCACAGATACGCAGTATTTT. This encodes CASSSTGTGTSTDTQYF.

The V gene is TRBV29-1, the J gene TRBJ2-2; 14 bases fit TRBD2. In germline, CDR1 is SQVTM, CDR2 ANQGSEA. The V and J ends lost 3 bases and 6 bases, in that order; junction bases with no gene match: 9. This CDR3 is 17 amino acids long. The CDR3 DNA reads as TGCAGCGTTGACGCGGGACTAGCGGGAGTCGGGTCCGGGGAGCTGTTTTTT. It encodes CSVDAGLAGVGSGELFF.

The chain recombines TRBV20-1 with TRBJ2-1, with a weak D call TRBD2 (6 bases). This CDR3 is built from 13 residues. V was cut by 8 bases and J by 2 bases, with 13 bases left in between. Germline V gene data show CDR1 as DFQATT and CDR2 as SNEGSKA (reference sequence). As DNA, the CDR3 is TGCAGTTCACCGGGAGTAACCTACAATGAGCAGTTCTTC. Its translation: CSSPGVTYNEQFF.

This chain connects TRBV6-6 to TRBJ2-7; D gene uncertain. Trimming took 6 bases from V and 5 from J, leaving 8 bases between them. Germline V lookup: CDR1 MNHNY, CDR2 SVGAGI (reference sequence). This CDR3 is built from 11 residues. This chain's CDR3 is CASRMNDEQYF. DNA for the CDR3: TGTGCCAGCAGAATGAACGACGAGCAGTACTTC.

The chain joins TRBV4-1 to TRBJ1-1; 9 bases fit TRBD1. This CDR3 has 15 amino acids. With V trimmed by 2 bases and J by 4 bases, 5 bases remained unmatched. Germline V gives CDR1 MGHRA, CDR2 YSYEKL. This CDR3 reads CASSQRQGEITEAFF. The CDR3 region has the DNA TGCGCCAGCAGCCAAAGACAGGGGGAGATCACTGAAGCTTTCTTT.

Regarding this clonotype: A read error may account for a junction end that differs from germline. This chain links TRBV20-1 with TRBJ2-3; D possibly corresponds to TRBD2 (6 bases). This CDR3 spans 11 amino acids. Germline V gene sequence: CDR1 DFQATT, CDR2 SNEGSKA (reference sequence). Here the CDR3 reads CSAMRGDTQYF. The CDR3 DNA is TGCAGCGCTATGCGGGGAGATACGCAGTATTTT.

In its sample, this clonotype was seen a few times. This sequence joins TRBV7-2 and TRBJ1-2; D call uncertain. CDR1 and CDR2 from the germline V gene are SGHTA and FQGNSA. CDR3 length: 17 amino acids. V lost 4 bases, J lost 8 bases, and 26 bases lay in between. CDR3 DNA: TGTGCCAGCAGCTCATCTTTCCGAACTGGGTTGGTGAGGGGCTACACCTTC. Amino acids: CASSSSFRTGLVRGYTF.

CDR3 loop: CASSLQGGPYEQYF. DNA for the CDR3: TGTGCCAGCAGCTTACAGGGTGGTCCCTACGAGCAGTACTTC. V is TRBV7-2 and J is TRBJ2-7; D may be TRBD1 (5 bases). The CDR3 has 14 amino acids. Trimming shortened V by 2 bases and J by 2 bases, and 10 bases separated the two germline ends. Germline V CDR1 and CDR2: SGHTA, FQGNSA.

This sequence joins TRBV7-6 and TRBJ2-3; 7 positions agree with TRBD2. The V and J ends lost 4 bases and 2 bases, in that order; junction bases with no gene match: 9. CDR3 length: 16 amino acids. CDR1 and CDR2 (germline): SGHVS, FNYEAQ. The CDR3 is CASSSLAGATTDTQYF. CDR3 DNA sequence: TGTGCCAGCAGCTCCTTAGCGGGCGCCACCACAGATACGCAGTATTTT. Full variable domain (outside the CDR3, taken from reference TRBV7-6 and TRBJ2-3): GAGVSQSPRYKVTKRGQDVALRCDPISGHVSLYWYRQALGQGPEFLTYFNYEAQQDKSGLPNDRFSAERPEGSISTLTIQRTEQRDSAMYRCASSSLAGATTDTQYFGPGTRLTVL.

The J gene is TRBJ2-1, the V gene TRBV4-1; maybe TRBD2 (5 bases). The CDR3 totals 15 residues. The germline V and J ends were trimmed by 4 bases and 1 base, with 11 bases remaining between them. Germline lookup yields CDR1 MGHRA and CDR2 YSYEKL. Here the CDR3 DNA reads TGCGCCAGCAGCCCCCGGGGTAGGTCCTACAATGAGCAGTTCTTC. Protein: CASSPRGRSYNEQFF.

The V and J genes are TRBV20-1 and TRBJ2-3; D is perhaps TRBD1 or TRBD2 (5 bases each). Trimming left V 3 bases short and J 5 bases short, with 18 bases between. The CDR3 sequence is 15 residues long. The germline V gene has CDR1 DFQATT and CDR2 SNEGSKA (reference sequence). CDR3 DNA: TGCAGTGCTAGGGGGGACCGACATGGGGGAGATACGCAGTATTTT. It translates to CSARGDRHGGDTQYF.

The V call is TRBV6-2 or TRBV6-3, the J call TRBJ2-1; weak D call: TRBD1 (7 bases). Between the trimmed V and J ends, which lost 2 bases and 9 bases, there was a span of 14 bases. CDR1 is MNHEY, CDR2 SVGEGT, per germline. The CDR3 loop spans 14 amino acids. This CDR3 reads CASSYRQGLVEQFF. In DNA form, the CDR3 reads TGTGCCAGCAGTTACCGACAGGGACTGGTTGAGCAGTTCTTC.

The chain carries TRBV6-1 and TRBJ2-7; no definite D call. Germline CDR1 MNHNS, CDR2 SASEGT. The V end lost 2 bases, the J end lost 2 bases, and 7 bases lay between the germline ends. The CDR3 length is 13 residues. CDR3 sequence: CASSENRAYEQYF. The CDR3 DNA follows: TGTGCCAGCAGTGAAAACCGAGCCTACGAGCAGTACTTC.

In its sample, this clonotype was seen a few times. V usage is TRBV19 and J usage is TRBJ2-1; TRBD2 matches 8 bases. With V trimmed by 0 bases and J by 2 bases, 6 bases remained unmatched. The CDR3 has 17 residues. In germline, CDR1 is LNHDA, CDR2 SQIVND (reference sequence). For the CDR3, the DNA is TGTGCCAGTAGTATAGAGCCCCCGGGACTAGCCTACAATGAGCAGTTCTTC. Protein: CASSIEPPGLAYNEQFF.

The J gene is TRBJ2-5, the V gene TRBV28; D unclear. The germline V gene has CDR1 MDHEN and CDR2 SYDVKM. This CDR3 spans 14 amino acids. The V end was cut by 5 bases, the J end by 5 bases, with 15 bases between. DNA of the CDR3: TGTGCCAGCAGTCTTGTCGGGCGGCTGGAGACCCAGTACTTC. This gives the protein CASSLVGRLETQYF.

The chain links TRBV7-2 to TRBJ1-2; a possible D gene is TRBD1 (5 bases). The CDR3 extends over 13 amino acids. Trimming shortened V by 5 bases and J by 0 bases, and 7 bases separated the two germline ends. CDR1 and CDR2 from the germline V gene are SGHTA and FQGNSA. The CDR3 is CASSRGANYGYTF. DNA of the CDR3: TGTGCCAGCAGCAGGGGAGCTAACTATGGCTACACCTTC.

This clonotype came up a few times. The J gene is TRBJ2-3, the V gene TRBV7-8; 9 bases match TRBD2. The CDR3 loop spans 17 amino acids. Germline V lookup: CDR1 SGHVS, CDR2 FQNEAQ. The trim removed 1 base at V and 5 bases at J, leaving 10 bases unmatched. In nucleotides, the CDR3 is TGTGCCAGCAGCTTAGATAGTAGCGGGAGACGGGAAGATACGCAGTATTTT. Its protein product is CASSLDSSGRREDTQYF.

V is TRBV11-2 and J is TRBJ1-1; TRBD1 is a possible D gene (6 bases). CDR3 size: 13 residues. Germline CDR1 reads SGHAT; CDR2 reads FQNNGV. Trimming shortened V by 4 bases and J by 4 bases, and 10 bases separated the two germline ends. The CDR3 loop reads CASSYGQPTEAFF. Here the CDR3 DNA reads TGTGCCAGCAGCTACGGACAGCCCACTGAAGCTTTCTTT.

The CDR3 is CAWSLGLAWGTDTQYF. CDR3 DNA: TGTGCCTGGAGTCTCGGACTAGCGTGGGGCACAGATACGCAGTATTTT. The J gene is TRBJ2-3, the V gene TRBV30, with 9 nucleotides matching TRBD2. The CDR3 extends over 16 amino acids. Trimming took 2 bases from V and 1 from J; bases not matched to a gene: 7. CDR1 and CDR2 from the germline V gene are GTSNPN and SVGIG (reference sequence).

The chain recombines TRBV6-1 with TRBJ1-5, with 9 positions matching TRBD1. Germline CDR1 is MNHNS and CDR2 is SASEGT. Trimming took 4 bases from V and 7 from J; bases not matched to a gene: 11. This CDR3 has 16 amino acids. CDR3 amino acids: CASSASDRGFIQPQHF. The CDR3 nucleotides are TGTGCCAGCAGTGCCTCGGACAGGGGCTTTATACAGCCCCAGCATTTT.

V usage is TRBV2 and J usage is TRBJ1-2; D is uncertain. This CDR3 spans 13 amino acids. CDR1 SNHLY and CDR2 FYNNEI come from the germline V gene. The ends were cut back, 5 bases at V and 4 bases at J, with 11 bases in the middle. CDR3 amino acids: CASSRTGVYGYTF. The DNA of the CDR3 is TGTGCCAGCAGTCGGACGGGAGTCTATGGCTACACCTTC.

The gene calls are TRBV12-3 or TRBV12-4 and TRBJ1-4; no reliable D call. Trimming removed 8 bases from V and 0 bases from J, with 10 bases in between. This CDR3 is 14 amino acids long. The CDR3 is CASGETATNEKLFF. The DNA for the CDR3 is TGTGCCAGCGGCGAGACGGCAACTAATGAAAAACTGTTTTTT.

The chain is built from TRBV6-8 and TRBJ1-1; 8 bases agree with TRBD1. In germline, CDR1 is MNHGY, CDR2 SAAAGT. V lost 6 bases to trimming and J lost 6 bases; unmatched junction nucleotides: 6. The CDR3 runs 13 residues. The CDR3 sequence: CASSTGGTAEAFF. The CDR3 DNA is TGTGCCAGCAGCACAGGGGGAACGGCTGAAGCTTTCTTT.

At least ten counts were recorded for this clonotype. The chain couples TRBV7-2 to TRBJ1-6; 7 nucleotides agree with TRBD1. This CDR3 is 13 amino acids long. Germline V lookup: CDR1 SGHTA, CDR2 FQGNSA. Losses at the gene ends were 5 bases for V and 16 bases for J; bases not matched to a gene: 11. Here the CDR3 reads CASSARYRGRLHF. CDR3 sequence (DNA): TGTGCCAGCAGCGCGCGCTACAGGGGTCGGCTCCACTTT.